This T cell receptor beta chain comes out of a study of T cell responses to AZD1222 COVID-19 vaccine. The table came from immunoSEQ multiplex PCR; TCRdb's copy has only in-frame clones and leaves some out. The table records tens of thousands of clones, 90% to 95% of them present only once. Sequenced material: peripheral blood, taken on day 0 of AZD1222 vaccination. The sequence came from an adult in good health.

The CDR3, as DNA: TGTGCCAGCAGCTACGGTAGGACCAACCAAGAGACCCAGTACTTC. The encoded protein is CASSYGRTNQETQYF. The chain carries TRBV11-1 and TRBJ2-5; D not certain. Germline V gene data show CDR1 as SGHAT and CDR2 as FQDESV (reference sequence). This CDR3 contains 15 residues. Deletions cut 4 bases from V and 0 bases from J, with 12 bases between.